The 25 T cell receptor beta chains in this list originate from one sample, sequenced in a study of blood T cell repertoires in COVID-19. The data were produced by immunoSEQ multiplex PCR, yet TCRdb's version contains in-frame clones alone and is incomplete. Seen here are under 150,000 clones, 80% to 90% observed once, and the top ten hold about 8%. The sample was peripheral blood. These TCRs come from a woman aged 55-70 years with COVID-19, enrolled during active disease.

This clone was seen more than once but under ten times. The J gene is TRBJ1-2, the V gene TRBV18; 7 bases map to TRBD1. Germline V gene lookup returns CDR1 KGHSH and CDR2 LQKENI. The J segment lost 8 bases and the V segment lost 3 bases, leaving 12 bases of the junction unmatched. This CDR3 region has 15 residues. CDR3 bases: TGTGCCAGCTCACCCCAATCTGACAGGGTAGGCGGCTACACCTTC. Translation gives CASSPQSDRVGGYTF.

The chain employs TRBV30 and TRBJ2-1; 9 bases line up with TRBD1. There are 15 residues in the CDR3. J was trimmed by 6 bases and V by 4 bases; bases with no gene match: 10. Germline V lookup: CDR1 GTSNPN, CDR2 SVGIG (reference sequence). Here the CDR3 reads CAWTRKQGAGNEQFF. CDR3 DNA: TGTGCCTGGACGCGCAAACAGGGGGCGGGCAATGAGCAGTTCTTC.

The J gene is TRBJ2-3, the V gene TRBV2; TRBD2 matches at 9 bases. The germline CDR1 and CDR2 sequences are SNHLY and FYNNEI. V was clipped by 5 bases and J by 4 bases; unmatched bases: 4. CDR3 length: 14 residues. The DNA for the CDR3 is TGTGCCAGCAGTTCCCTAGCGGGGCCAGATACGCAGTATTTT. Translating it yields CASSSLAGPDTQYF.

V gene TRBV7-8 combines with J gene TRBJ2-7, with TRBD1 matching over 7 bases. With 5 bases clipped from V and 2 bases from J, the junction kept 6 bases outside the gene matches. The CDR3 is 14 amino acids. Germline V gene lookup returns CDR1 SGHVS and CDR2 FQNEAQ. The CDR3 DNA sequence: TGTGCCAGCAGCCCGAGGGACAGTACCTACGAGCAGTACTTC. Protein sequence: CASSPRDSTYEQYF.

V and J are TRBV5-5 and TRBJ1-2; a weak D match, TRBD1 (6 bases). This CDR3 contains 15 residues. V was trimmed by 2 bases and J by 2 bases, leaving 13 bases between them. Germline V lookup: CDR1 SGHKS, CDR2 YYEKEE (reference sequence). DNA for the CDR3: TGTGCCAGCAGCTTACAGGGCACCGAGAACTATGGCTACACCTTC. This gives the protein CASSLQGTENYGYTF.

The chain recombines TRBV28 with TRBJ1-4; TRBD1 agrees at 7 bases. CDR1 is MDHEN, CDR2 SYDVKM, per germline. The V and J ends lost 4 bases and 5 bases, in that order; junction bases with no gene match: 4. This CDR3 contains 14 residues. Here the CDR3 DNA reads TGTGCCAGCAGTTCACAGGGGTCGAATGAAAAACTGTTTTTT. Amino acid sequence: CASSSQGSNEKLFF.

This rearrangement joins TRBV4-3 to TRBJ2-1, with 9 bases that match TRBD2. CDR1 and CDR2 from the germline V gene are LGHNA and YSLEER. With V trimmed by 4 bases and J by 0 bases, 7 bases remained unmatched. This CDR3 comprises 17 residues. The CDR3 nucleotides read TGCGCCAGCAGCCGAGTCACTAGCGGGTTCTCCTACAATGAGCAGTTCTTC. Translating gives CASSRVTSGFSYNEQFF.

This clone was seen a handful of times. This chain uses TRBV7-9 with TRBJ2-1; a possible D gene is TRBD2 (5 bases). CDR3 length: 16 residues. V lost 1 base and J lost 2, with 12 bases in between. Germline CDR1 SEHNR, CDR2 FQNEAQ (reference sequence). DNA for the CDR3: TGTGCCAGCAGCTTAGTCGGGCGACTAACCTACAATGAGCAGTTCTTC. Translating it yields CASSLVGRLTYNEQFF.

The V gene is TRBV7-8, the J gene TRBJ1-1; possible D gene TRBD1, 5 bases. Trimming left V 4 bases short and J 1 base short, with 7 bases between. CDR3 length: 13 amino acids. Looked up from germline, CDR1 is SGHVS and CDR2 is FQNEAQ. The CDR3 nucleotides are TGTGCCAGCAGCTCAACAGGGAACACTGAAGCTTTCTTT. Protein: CASSSTGNTEAFF.

The J gene is TRBJ2-1, the V gene TRBV7-2, with 7 bases identical to TRBD2. The CDR3 is 15 amino acids. J gave up 9 bases and V 3 bases, and 11 bases lay outside the gene matches. Germline V gives CDR1 SGHTA, CDR2 FQGNSA. The CDR3 is CASSLAARGETEQFF. CDR3 nucleotides: TGTGCCAGCAGCTTGGCTGCTCGGGGGGAAACTGAGCAGTTCTTC.

The chain is built from TRBV10-1 and TRBJ1-1; 7 bases are a match to TRBD1. The V and J ends lost 3 bases and 6 bases, in that order; junction bases with no gene match: 1. Germline V gives CDR1 WNHNN, CDR2 SYGVQD (reference sequence). The CDR3 has 12 residues. CDR3 DNA sequence: TGCGCCAGCAGTGAAGGGGGCCCTGAAGCTTTCTTT. It encodes CASSEGGPEAFF.

This chain links TRBV9 with TRBJ1-4; maybe TRBD1 (5 bases). The CDR3 has 16 residues. Germline CDR1 SGDLS, CDR2 YYNGEE. V lost 3 bases, J lost 0 bases, and 12 bases lay in between. This chain's CDR3 is CASSGRGDATNEKLFF. DNA of the CDR3: TGTGCCAGCAGCGGCCGGGGGGATGCAACTAATGAAAAACTGTTTTTT.

The V gene is TRBV6-2 or TRBV6-3, the J gene TRBJ1-2; 8 bases map to TRBD1. The germline V gene has CDR1 MNHEY and CDR2 SVGEGT. The CDR3 sequence is 15 residues long. With 6 bases clipped from V and 2 bases from J, the junction kept 8 bases outside the gene matches. As DNA, the CDR3 is TGTGCCAGCAGCCGGGCGGGACAGGAGAACTATGGCTACACCTTC. The encoded protein is CASSRAGQENYGYTF.

This chain links TRBV30 with TRBJ2-1, with 11 bases matching TRBD2. Germline values: CDR1 GTSNPN, CDR2 SVGIG (reference sequence). The junction had 6 bases not matched to a gene; V was cut back by 3 bases and J by 5 bases. The CDR3 extends over 15 amino acids. CDR3 DNA: TGTGCCTGGAGCGAGGGACTAGCGGATAACAATGAGCAGTTCTTC. It is translated as CAWSEGLADNNEQFF.

The V call is TRBV4-3, the J call TRBJ2-2; 7 positions agree with TRBD1. This CDR3 has 15 residues. CDR1 LGHNA and CDR2 YSLEER come from the germline V gene. Trimming took 4 bases from V and 1 from J; bases not matched to a gene: 3. CDR3 amino acids: CASSRGQVNTGELFF. CDR3 DNA: TGCGCCAGCAGCCGAGGACAGGTGAACACCGGGGAGCTGTTTTTT.

The J gene is TRBJ2-3, the V gene TRBV5-6; D unclear. Germline assignment: CDR1 SGHDT and CDR2 YYEEEE. Trimming removed 1 base from V and 2 bases from J, with 11 bases in between. The CDR3 loop spans 15 amino acids. The CDR3 loop is CASSLKAGSTDTQYF. The DNA for the CDR3 is TGTGCCAGCAGCTTGAAGGCAGGATCCACAGATACGCAGTATTTT.

V usage is TRBV6-5 and J usage is TRBJ2-5; D not resolved. With 7 bases removed from V and 1 base from J, the gap between germline ends came to 10 bases. The CDR3 has 13 residues. CDR1 and CDR2 (germline): MNHEY, SVGAGI. DNA of the CDR3: TGTGCCAGCACTCCCGAGTTCCAAGAGACCCAGTACTTC. Residues: CASTPEFQETQYF.

The V call is TRBV5-5, the J call TRBJ1-3; possibly TRBD1 for D (5 bases). The germline V gene encodes CDR1 SGHKS and CDR2 YYEKEE (reference sequence). Trimming took 4 bases from V and 4 from J, leaving 12 bases between them. CDR3 length: 14 residues. The CDR3 coding sequence is TGTGCCAGCAGCCGAGGCGGGGCCGGAAACACCATATATTTT. It codes for CASSRGGAGNTIYF. Together with reference TRBV5-5 and TRBJ1-3, the CDR3 gives the full variable domain: DAGVTQSPTHLIKTRGQQVTLRCSPISGHKSVSWYQQVLGQGPQFIFQYYEKEERGRGNFPDRFSARQFPNYSSELNVNALLLGDSALYLCASSRGGAGNTIYFGEGSWLTVV.

This clone was detected once. The V and J genes are TRBV2 and TRBJ2-3; 8 nucleotides match TRBD2. Per the germline V gene, CDR1 is SNHLY and CDR2 is FYNNEI. V lost 6 bases to trimming and J lost 4 bases; unmatched junction nucleotides: 9. The CDR3 length is 15 residues. The CDR3 protein is CASRVRSGGSDTQYF. The DNA of the CDR3 is TGTGCCAGCAGGGTTAGGAGCGGGGGCTCAGATACGCAGTATTTT.

The V call is TRBV7-9, the J call TRBJ2-1, with 9 bases fitting TRBD1. Germline CDR1 SEHNR, CDR2 FQNEAQ (reference sequence). Trimming took 6 bases from V and 7 from J; bases not matched to a gene: 10. CDR3 length: 15 residues. The CDR3 protein is CASRPAGTGRNEQFF. Here the CDR3 DNA reads TGTGCCAGCAGGCCCGCCGGGACAGGGAGAAATGAGCAGTTCTTC.

The V call is TRBV7-3, the J call TRBJ1-1; tentatively, D is TRBD1 (5 bases). The V end was cut by 5 bases, the J end by 4 bases, with 11 bases between. Germline V lookup: CDR1 SGHTA, CDR2 FQGTGA. This CDR3 comprises 13 residues. The CDR3 loop is CASSPQGATEAFF. CDR3 DNA: TGTGCCAGCAGCCCTCAGGGCGCCACTGAAGCTTTCTTT.

This chain links TRBV19 with TRBJ2-3; D call uncertain. Trimming took off 6 bases at V and 6 bases at J, with 13 bases between the two ends. This CDR3 comprises 13 residues. Germline lookup yields CDR1 LNHDA and CDR2 SQIVND (reference sequence). CDR3 sequence: CASSPSPVDTQYF. Here the CDR3 DNA reads TGTGCCAGTAGCCCATCACCGGTGGATACGCAGTATTTT. Full variable domain (rest looked up from reference TRBV19 and TRBJ2-3): DGGITQSPKYLFRKEGQNVTLSCEQNLNHDAMYWYRQDPGQGLRLIYYSQIVNDFQKGDIAEGYSVSREKKESFPLTVTSAQKNPTAFYLCASSPSPVDTQYFGPGTRLTVL.

V usage is TRBV15 and J usage is TRBJ2-5, with no clear D. V was trimmed by 1 base and J by 2 bases, leaving 8 bases between them. The V gene's germline CDR1 is LNHNV and CDR2 YYDKDF (reference sequence). This CDR3 spans 14 amino acids. CDR3 sequence (DNA): TGTGCCACCAGCAGAGCAAGCCAACAAGAGACCCAGTACTTC. As protein: CATSRASQQETQYF.

The chain joins TRBV12-5 to TRBJ2-3; tentatively, D is TRBD2 (5 bases). Germline V gene sequence: CDR1 LGHNT, CDR2 FRNRAP. This CDR3 has 14 amino acids. Trimming stripped 3 bases from V and 0 bases from J, with 7 bases between. The CDR3 reads CASGFSASTDTQYF. The CDR3 bases are TGTGCTAGTGGTTTTAGCGCTAGCACAGATACGCAGTATTTT.

The chain recombines TRBV29-1 with TRBJ1-1; D may be TRBD1 (5 bases). Trimming shortened V by 4 bases and J by 2 bases, and 11 bases separated the two germline ends. CDR1 is SQVTM, CDR2 ANQGSEA, per germline. This CDR3 has 13 residues. The CDR3 DNA is TGCAGCGTTGCGGAAGGGGCTAACACTGAAGCTTTCTTT. It yields the protein CSVAEGANTEAFF. The full variable domain, completed using reference TRBV29-1 and TRBJ1-1, is SAVISQKPSRDICQRGTSLTIQCQVDSQVTMMFWYRQQPGQSLTLIATANQGSEATYESGFVIDKFPISRPNLTFSTLTVSNMSPEDSSIYLCSVAEGANTEAFFGQGTRLTVV.